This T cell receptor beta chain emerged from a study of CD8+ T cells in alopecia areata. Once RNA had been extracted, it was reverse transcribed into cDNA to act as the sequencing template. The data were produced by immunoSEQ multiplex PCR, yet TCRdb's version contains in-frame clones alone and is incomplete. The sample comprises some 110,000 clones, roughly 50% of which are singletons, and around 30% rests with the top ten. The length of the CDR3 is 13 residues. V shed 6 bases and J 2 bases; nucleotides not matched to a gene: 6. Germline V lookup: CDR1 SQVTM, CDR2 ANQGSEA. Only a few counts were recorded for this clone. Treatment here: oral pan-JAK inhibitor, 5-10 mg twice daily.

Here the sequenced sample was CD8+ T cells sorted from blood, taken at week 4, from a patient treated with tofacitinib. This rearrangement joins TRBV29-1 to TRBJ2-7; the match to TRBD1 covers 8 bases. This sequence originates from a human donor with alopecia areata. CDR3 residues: CSVRDRRAYEQYF. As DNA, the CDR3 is TGCAGCGTCCGGGACAGGCGAGCCTACGAGCAGTACTTC.